The 21 T cell receptor beta chains below were found in one sample sequenced in a study of beta chain features in type 1 diabetes. Sequenced material consisted of expressed TCRB transcripts (all of the isolated RNA was reverse transcribed). Sequenced by immunoSEQ multiplex PCR; TCRdb stores in-frame clones only, minus some. The repertoire includes about 360,000 clones, around 13% of them detected once, and 0.017% sits in the top ten. The material sequenced was naive CD4+ T cells from blood. The receptors were gathered from a man aged 18 to 29 in good health.

The chain employs TRBV10-2 and TRBJ1-1; a possible D gene is TRBD1 (5 bases). V was trimmed by 4 bases and J by 6 bases, leaving 12 bases between them. This CDR3 comprises 13 residues. The V gene's germline CDR1 is WSHSY and CDR2 SAAADI. CDR3 loop: CASSVRGGAEAFF. The CDR3, as DNA: TGCGCCAGCAGTGTAAGAGGAGGGGCTGAAGCTTTCTTT.

V gene TRBV30 combines with J gene TRBJ2-3, with D possibly matching TRBD1 (5 bases). This CDR3 has 14 residues. V lost 3 bases and J 5 bases, leaving 15 bases between the germline ends. Germline V gives CDR1 GTSNPN, CDR2 SVGIG (reference sequence). CDR3 DNA: TGTGCCTGGAGCGTGGGGCAGGGTTTAGATACGCAGTATTTT. Translated, it gives CAWSVGQGLDTQYF.

The rearrangement joins TRBV7-8 to TRBJ1-2; D is perhaps TRBD1 (5 bases). CDR3 length: 16 amino acids. From germline, CDR1 is SGHVS and CDR2 FQNEAQ. V was clipped by 0 bases and J by 4 bases, with 15 bases between them. This CDR3 is CASSLARDPWGYGYTF. The CDR3 nucleotides read TGTGCCAGCAGCTTAGCCAGGGATCCCTGGGGCTATGGCTACACCTTC. The full variable domain, in which reference TRBV7-8 and TRBJ1-2 provide the parts outside the CDR3, is GAGVSQSPRYKVAKRGQDVALRCDPISGHVSLFWYQQALGQGPEFLTYFQNEAQLDKSGLPSDRFFAERPEGSVSTLKIQRTQQEDSAVYLCASSLARDPWGYGYTFGSGTRLTVV.

This clone has only a few counts. The V and J genes are TRBV19 and TRBJ1-2; no clear D. This CDR3 is built from 14 residues. The germline V gene has CDR1 LNHDA and CDR2 SQIVND (reference sequence). V shed 3 bases and J shed 3 bases, with 11 bases lying between them. The CDR3 loop is CASSITGTYYGYTF. CDR3 in DNA: TGTGCCAGTAGTATTACGGGTACATACTATGGCTACACCTTC.

The rearrangement joins TRBV6-6 to TRBJ1-5; D might be TRBD1 (6 bases). CDR3 length: 15 residues. Trimming took 6 bases from V and 3 from J, leaving 15 bases between them. The germline V gene encodes CDR1 MNHNY and CDR2 SVGAGI (reference sequence). In DNA form, the CDR3 reads TGTGCCAGCAGATCAATGCAGGGGCTCAATCAGCCCCAGCATTTT. Residues: CASRSMQGLNQPQHF.

Only a few counts were recorded for this clone. V and J are TRBV10-3 and TRBJ1-5; D is ambiguous. The CDR3 consists of 15 residues. The V gene lost 0 bases and the J gene lost 3 bases, with 9 bases spanning the gap. Germline CDR1 ENHRY, CDR2 SYGVKD. The CDR3 region is CAISESGDYNQPQHF. CDR3 bases: TGTGCCATCAGTGAGTCCGGAGACTACAATCAGCCCCAGCATTTT.

This clone appeared a few times. The chain joins TRBV28 to TRBJ2-7, with D possibly TRBD1 on 5 matching bases. This CDR3 has 13 residues. Trimming stripped 5 bases from V and 4 bases from J, with 12 bases between. From germline, CDR1 is MDHEN and CDR2 SYDVKM. The CDR3 region has the DNA TGTGCCAGCAGTCGACTCGACAGTTACGAGCAGTACTTC. As protein: CASSRLDSYEQYF.

In this sample, this clone turned up a few times. The chain links TRBV30 to TRBJ2-3; 10 nucleotides match TRBD2. The germline CDR1 and CDR2 sequences are GTSNPN and SVGIG (reference sequence). Trimming took 0 bases from V and 7 from J; bases not matched to a gene: 10. There are 16 residues in the CDR3. CDR3 coding DNA: TGTGCCTGGAGTGTTCCCACTAGCGGGGATATTTATACGCAGTATTTT. Amino acid sequence: CAWSVPTSGDIYTQYF.

This clone was found a few times. The V call is TRBV11-3, the J call TRBJ2-1, with 13 bases matching TRBD2. V dropped 4 bases and J dropped 11; count of bases not matched to a gene: 5. Germline V CDR1 and CDR2: SGHNT, YENEEA. This CDR3 is built from 14 residues. Written as DNA, the CDR3 is TGTGCCAGCAGCTCGGGACTAGCGGGAAACAAGCAGTTCTTC. It encodes CASSSGLAGNKQFF.

This sequence joins TRBV28 and TRBJ1-5; D not resolved. The CDR3 length is 14 residues. From germline, CDR1 is MDHEN and CDR2 SYDVKM. V lost 3 bases, J lost 3 bases, and 9 bases lay in between. The CDR3 DNA sequence: TGTGCCAGCAGTTTGCCCGGGAACAATCAGCCCCAGCATTTT. Protein: CASSLPGNNQPQHF.

The chain couples TRBV28 to TRBJ2-1, with TRBD2 matching 9 bases. CDR1 is MDHEN, CDR2 SYDVKM, per germline. Trimming at V came to 5 bases and at J to 4 bases, leaving 6 bases not matched to a gene. This CDR3 region has 15 residues. CDR3 residues: CASSSAGGTYNEQFF. The CDR3 DNA reads as TGTGCCAGCAGTAGTGCGGGAGGGACGTACAATGAGCAGTTCTTC.

V and J are TRBV7-2 and TRBJ2-1; 16 bases are a match to TRBD2. The CDR3 consists of 20 residues. The germline V gene has CDR1 SGHTA and CDR2 FQGNSA. V was clipped by 0 bases and J by 2 bases; unmatched bases: 7. CDR3 sequence: CASSLARGTSGRATYNEQFF. The CDR3 DNA reads as TGTGCCAGCAGCTTAGCGAGGGGGACTAGCGGGAGGGCAACCTACAATGAGCAGTTCTTC.

A few counts support this clone. This chain joins TRBV6-1 and TRBJ2-7; maybe TRBD2 (5 bases). The V and J ends lost 1 base and 5 bases respectively, with 15 bases between them. CDR3 size: 15 residues. From germline, CDR1 is MNHNS and CDR2 SASEGT. The CDR3 protein is CASSEDRGRLNEQYF. The CDR3 DNA reads as TGTGCCAGCAGTGAAGACAGAGGGAGACTCAACGAGCAGTACTTC.

This clone occurred a few times. The V gene is TRBV7-2, the J gene TRBJ2-3; 8 nucleotides line up with TRBD2. With 5 bases clipped from V and 1 base from J, the junction kept 14 bases outside the gene matches. This CDR3 contains 18 residues. Per germline, CDR1 SGHTA and CDR2 FQGNSA. For the CDR3, the DNA is TGTGCCAGCAGCCCCTGGGGTCCGGGGGGGCCGGGCACAGATACGCAGTATTTT. It specifies CASSPWGPGGPGTDTQYF.

The chain couples TRBV7-2 to TRBJ2-7, with 10 bases lining up with TRBD2. Germline loops: CDR1 SGHTA, CDR2 FQGNSA. The trim removed 5 bases at V and 6 bases at J, leaving 13 bases unmatched. This CDR3 region has 16 residues. In DNA, the CDR3 is TGTGCCAGCAGCCCAAACTCCGGACTAGCGGACTCCGAGCAGTACTTC. This translates into CASSPNSGLADSEQYF. Full variable domain (remainder filled in from reference TRBV7-2 and TRBJ2-7): GAGVSQSPSNKVTEKGKDVELRCDPISGHTALYWYRQSLGQGLEFLIYFQGNSAPDKSGLPSDRFSAERTGGSVSTLTIQRTQQEDSAVYLCASSPNSGLADSEQYFGPGTRLTVT.

This clone was observed a few times. The chain combines TRBV10-3 with TRBJ2-7; tentatively, D is TRBD2 (7 bases). The CDR3 loop spans 12 amino acids. V lost 8 bases to trimming and J lost 2 bases, with 10 bases between them. The germline V gene encodes CDR1 ENHRY and CDR2 SYGVKD. The CDR3 region is CAIGGAPYEQYF. The CDR3 coding sequence is TGTGCCATCGGGGGGGCCCCCTACGAGCAGTACTTC.

The gene calls are TRBV15 and TRBJ2-7, with D possibly being TRBD1 (5 bases). Germline assignment: CDR1 LNHNV and CDR2 YYDKDF (reference sequence). The V end lost 0 bases, the J end lost 0 bases, and 9 bases lay between the germline ends. CDR3 length: 15 amino acids. The CDR3 loop reads CATSRDVDSSYEQYF. In nucleotides, the CDR3 is TGTGCCACCAGCAGAGATGTTGACAGCTCCTACGAGCAGTACTTC.

This clone was seen more than once but under ten times. This CDR3 reads CASSVVGWGGHNEQFF. The CDR3 DNA is TGTGCCAGCAGCGTAGTTGGCTGGGGCGGTCACAATGAGCAGTTCTTC. The rearrangement joins TRBV9 to TRBJ2-1, with D possibly being TRBD1 (5 bases). Trimming took 0 bases from V and 5 from J, leaving 15 bases between them. The CDR3 extends over 16 amino acids. In germline, CDR1 is SGDLS, CDR2 YYNGEE.

This clone was seen a few times. This rearrangement joins TRBV7-3 to TRBJ2-1; TRBD2 matches 11 bases. CDR3 length: 15 amino acids. V lost 0 bases to trimming and J lost 7 bases; unmatched junction nucleotides: 2. CDR1 is SGHTA, CDR2 FQGTGA, per germline. The CDR3 protein is CASSLTSGGANEQFF. The CDR3 DNA reads TGTGCCAGCAGCTTAACTAGCGGGGGGGCAAATGAGCAGTTCTTC.

This clone came up a few times. The CDR3 spells CASSLSATSGRAETQYF. In DNA, the CDR3 is TGTGCCAGCAGTCTGAGTGCGACTAGCGGGAGGGCAGAGACCCAGTACTTC. The chain links TRBV5-4 to TRBJ2-5, with 14 bases matching TRBD2. The trim removed 5 bases at V and 4 bases at J, leaving 10 bases unmatched. Per the germline V gene, CDR1 is SGHNT and CDR2 is YYREEE (reference sequence). The CDR3 has 17 amino acids.

J is TRBJ1-5 and V is TRBV19; D is perhaps TRBD1 (5 bases). Germline-derived CDR1 and CDR2 are LNHDA and SQIVND (reference sequence). The CDR3 runs 15 residues. Deletions cut 3 bases from V and 4 bases from J, with 13 bases between. The CDR3 bases are TGTGCCAGTAGTATTTTTCTGACAGCTAATCAGCCCCAGCATTTT. Encoded protein: CASSIFLTANQPQHF. Complete variable domain (other parts from reference TRBV19 and TRBJ1-5): DGGITQSPKYLFRKEGQNVTLSCEQNLNHDAMYWYRQDPGQGLRLIYYSQIVNDFQKGDIAEGYSVSREKKESFPLTVTSAQKNPTAFYLCASSIFLTANQPQHFGDGTRLSIL.